The rows below give T cell receptor beta chains drawn from one sample of a study of CD8 T cells in ankylosing spondylitis. TCRdb re-called the 5' RACE reads through MiXCR, storing one row per CDR3 protein. The table has approximately 260,000 distinct CDR3 sequences, 8% to 9.5% seen once. The specimen was blood, either unsorted or a sorted T cell fraction (not recorded which). The source of these receptors is a male donor with ankylosing spondylitis or in good health (not recorded which). Both conserved end residues are part of each CDR3. Fields, in order: CDR3 protein, CDR3 DNA, clone size, D gene, J gene, V gene. A D gene is named only where the DNA matches it firmly. Where a row states a size, it is once, few, many or the class of an expanded clone; other rows omit it.

CDR3 protein: CASSLDPAGESGEQFF
CDR3 DNA: TGTGCCAGCAGCTTAGACCCAGCGGGAGAGTCTGGTGAGCAGTTCTTC
clone size: few
D gene: TRBD2
J gene: TRBJ2-1
V gene: TRBV7-8

CDR3 protein: CSASRQANTEAFF
CDR3 DNA: TGCAGTGCTAGCCGACAGGCGAACACTGAAGCTTTCTTT
clone size: .
D gene: .
J gene: TRBJ1-1
V gene: TRBV20-1

CDR3 protein: CSATIGASGDNEQFF
CDR3 DNA: TGCAGTGCCACGATAGGCGCTAGCGGGGACAATGAGCAGTTCTTC
clone size: many
D gene: TRBD2
J gene: TRBJ2-1
V gene: TRBV20-1

CDR3 protein: CASRSGGGIIQETQYF
CDR3 DNA: TGCGCCAGCAGAAGCGGTGGCGGAATCATCCAAGAGACCCAGTACTTC
clone size: .
D gene: .
J gene: TRBJ2-5
V gene: TRBV5-1

CDR3 protein: CSVYGLAGNYEQYF
CDR3 DNA: TGCAGCGTCTACGGACTAGCGGGAAACTACGAGCAGTACTTC
clone size: few
D gene: TRBD2
J gene: TRBJ2-7
V gene: TRBV29-1

CDR3 protein: CASSLRRQGYTDTQYF
CDR3 DNA: TGTGCCAGCAGCCTTAGAAGACAGGGCTACACAGATACGCAGTATTTT
clone size: .
D gene: TRBD1
J gene: TRBJ2-3
V gene: TRBV5-6

CDR3 protein: CASSLSGRASYNEQFF
CDR3 DNA: TGTGCCAGCAGCCTTAGCGGGAGGGCCTCCTACAATGAGCAGTTCTTC
clone size: .
D gene: TRBD2
J gene: TRBJ2-1
V gene: TRBV5-5

CDR3 protein: CASSYLSGQGNQPQHF
CDR3 DNA: TGTGCCAGCAGTTACCTTTCAGGACAGGGTAATCAGCCCCAGCATTTT
clone size: many
D gene: TRBD1
J gene: TRBJ1-5
V gene: TRBV6-5

CDR3 protein: CASSPSTGGGANVLTF
CDR3 DNA: TGTGCCAGCAGCCCATCGACAGGGGGTGGGGCCAACGTCCTGACTTTC
clone size: .
D gene: TRBD1
J gene: TRBJ2-6
V gene: TRBV9

CDR3 protein: CASSLSGLADNEQFF
CDR3 DNA: TGTGCCAGCAGTTTATCGGGCCTAGCCGACAATGAGCAGTTCTTC
clone size: many
D gene: .
J gene: TRBJ2-1
V gene: TRBV27

CDR3 protein: CSAGRGQGGEKLFF
CDR3 DNA: TGCAGTGCTGGAAGGGGGCAGGGAGGAGAAAAACTGTTTTTT
clone size: many
D gene: TRBD1
J gene: TRBJ1-4
V gene: TRBV20-1

CDR3 protein: CSARTQTSGLYEQYF
CDR3 DNA: TGCAGTGCTAGAACTCAGACTAGCGGGTTGTACGAGCAGTACTTC
clone size: many
D gene: TRBD2
J gene: TRBJ2-7
V gene: TRBV20-1

CDR3 protein: CAWSVPGVNYGYTF
CDR3 DNA: TGTGCCTGGAGTGTACCCGGGGTTAACTATGGCTACACCTTC
clone size: many
D gene: .
J gene: TRBJ1-2
V gene: TRBV30

CDR3 protein: CSIPSGESGELFF
CDR3 DNA: TGCAGTATCCCTTCGGGAGAGAGCGGGGAGCTGTTTTTT
clone size: many
D gene: .
J gene: TRBJ2-2
V gene: TRBV29-1

CDR3 protein: CASSERNTEAFF
CDR3 DNA: TGTGCCAGCAGTGAGAGGAACACTGAAGCTTTCTTT
clone size: .
D gene: .
J gene: TRBJ1-1
V gene: TRBV25-1

CDR3 protein: CSASAPLVGEQFF
CDR3 DNA: TGCAGTGCTAGCGCCCCCCTCGTGGGTGAGCAGTTCTTC
clone size: .
D gene: .
J gene: TRBJ2-1
V gene: TRBV20-1

CDR3 protein: CASKRDPISGNTIYF
CDR3 DNA: TGTGCCAGCAAAAGGGACCCCATTTCTGGAAACACCATATATTTT
clone size: few
D gene: .
J gene: TRBJ1-3
V gene: TRBV12-3/TRBV12-4

CDR3 protein: CASSPGGSYNSPLHF
CDR3 DNA: TGTGCCAGCAGTCCAGGGGGCTCCTATAATTCACCCCTCCACTTT
clone size: many
D gene: TRBD1
J gene: TRBJ1-6
V gene: TRBV12-3/TRBV12-4

CDR3 protein: CSASDRAMGLFEQYF
CDR3 DNA: TGCAGTGCTTCGGACAGGGCGATGGGTCTCTTCGAGCAGTACTTC
clone size: many
D gene: TRBD1
J gene: TRBJ2-7
V gene: TRBV20-1

CDR3 protein: CASSYTLDRSPLHF
CDR3 DNA: TGTGCCAGCAGCTATACCCTAGATAGATCACCCCTCCACTTT
clone size: .
D gene: .
J gene: TRBJ1-6
V gene: TRBV5-4

CDR3 protein: CASSHDRAGHTQYF
CDR3 DNA: TGTGCCAGCAGTCACGACAGGGCGGGACATACGCAGTATTTT
clone size: many
D gene: .
J gene: TRBJ2-3
V gene: TRBV27

CDR3 protein: CSVVQQLSDTQYF
CDR3 DNA: TGCAGCGTTGTACAGCAGCTATCGGATACGCAGTATTTT
clone size: many
D gene: .
J gene: TRBJ2-3
V gene: TRBV29-1

CDR3 protein: CSAHRVRTGTVQETQYF
CDR3 DNA: TGCAGTGCTCACAGAGTTAGGACCGGGACAGTCCAAGAGACCCAGTACTTC
clone size: once
D gene: TRBD1
J gene: TRBJ2-5
V gene: TRBV20-1

CDR3 protein: CASTLGAGGAFF
CDR3 DNA: TGTGCCAGCACCTTGGGGGCAGGAGGAGCTTTCTTT
clone size: many
D gene: .
J gene: TRBJ1-1
V gene: TRBV12-3/TRBV12-4

CDR3 protein: CASSSIRDGLLFF
CDR3 DNA: TGTGCCAGCAGCTCCATCCGGGACGGGCTGCTGTTTTTT
clone size: many
D gene: .
J gene: TRBJ2-2
V gene: TRBV11-3

CDR3 protein: CASSSEWGNEQYF
CDR3 DNA: TGTGCCAGCAGCTCGGAGTGGGGAAACGAGCAGTACTTC
clone size: few
D gene: .
J gene: TRBJ2-7
V gene: TRBV7-3

CDR3 protein: CASSPQTSGSRAQYF
CDR3 DNA: TGTGCCAGCTCTCCTCAGACTAGCGGGTCCCGGGCCCAGTACTTC
clone size: few
D gene: TRBD2
J gene: TRBJ2-5
V gene: TRBV3-1

CDR3 protein: CASSSQSPPMIIDEQFF
CDR3 DNA: TGTGCCAGCTCGTCCCAATCCCCCCCAATGATTATCGATGAGCAGTTCTTC
clone size: many
D gene: .
J gene: TRBJ2-1
V gene: TRBV18

CDR3 protein: CASSRSHNEQFF
CDR3 DNA: TGCGCCAGCAGCCGGAGCCACAATGAGCAGTTCTTC
clone size: .
D gene: .
J gene: TRBJ2-1
V gene: TRBV5-1